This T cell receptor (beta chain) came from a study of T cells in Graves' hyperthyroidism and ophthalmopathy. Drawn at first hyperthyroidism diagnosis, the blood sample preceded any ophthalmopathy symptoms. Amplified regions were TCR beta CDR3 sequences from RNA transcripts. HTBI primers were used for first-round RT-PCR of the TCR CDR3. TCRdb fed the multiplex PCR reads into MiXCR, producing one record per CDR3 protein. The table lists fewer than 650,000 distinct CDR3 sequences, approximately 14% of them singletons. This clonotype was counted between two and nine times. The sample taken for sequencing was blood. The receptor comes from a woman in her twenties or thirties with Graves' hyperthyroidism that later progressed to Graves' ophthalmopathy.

The CDR3 is CASSLEGIGTGELFF. CDR3 coding DNA: TGTGCCAGCAGCTTGGAGGGGATCGGCACCGGGGAGCTGTTTTTT. V is TRBV5-5 and J is TRBJ2-2; TRBD1 is a possible D gene (5 bases). The CDR3 has 15 residues. Germline V gene data show CDR1 as SGHKS and CDR2 as YYEKEE (reference sequence). Trimming took 0 bases from V and 4 from J, leaving 10 bases between them.